This record covers a single T cell receptor beta chain. Antigen specificity is unknown. J gave up 7 bases and V 2 bases, and 6 bases lay outside the gene matches. CDR3 size: 15 residues. In germline, CDR1 is SGHRS, CDR2 YFSETQ. The use of a sample-barcoded 5' primer and a J-beta primer mix characterized a second PCR of about 7 to 12 cycles. From the 5' RACE reads, TCRdb called clonotypes with MiXCR, one entry per CDR3 protein. This sample has over 600,000 distinct CDR3 sequences, with 20% to 25% found just once. This sample stems from a study of blood T cells in healthy people across ages. General observations from the study: TCR beta diversity was tightly associated with the proportion of naive T cells.

Healthy Caucasians from Russia aged roughly 6 to 95 served as donors. Sequenced sample: blood. The chain joins TRBV5-1 to TRBJ2-7; 13 bases are shared with TRBD2. The receptor was derived from a man in his 70s in good health. CDR3 in amino acids: CASSFGTSGDREQYF. CDR3 coding DNA: TGCGCCAGCAGCTTCGGGACTAGCGGGGATCGGGAGCAGTACTTC.